This T cell receptor (beta chain) was recorded in a study of CD8 T cells in Susac syndrome. General observations from the study: As the study acknowledged, the number of individuals who were part of its TCR sequencing and HLA analysis was relatively small.

0.5 to 1 ug RNA was reverse transcribed with random hexamers. The method of amplification for TCR beta CDR3 was immunoSEQ multiplex PCR, covering 54 Vbeta and 13 Jbeta. TCRdb re-called the immunoSEQ multiplex PCR reads with MiXCR, one entry per CDR3 protein. Of more than 95,000 distinct CDR3 sequences in the sample, around 96% were seen once. V lost 0 bases and J 4 bases, leaving 5 bases between the germline ends. Germline CDR1 and CDR2: SGHRS and YFSETQ. CDR3 length: 13 amino acids. From blood CD8+ and CD4+ T cells, TCR beta sequences were generated. TEMRA cells were FACS-enriched and CD8+ and CD4+ T cells negatively isolated. A word on this clonotype: Its antigen is unknown.

This chain joins TRBV5-1 and TRBJ2-1; D call uncertain. Sequenced material: CD4+ T cells from PBMCs. The TCR originated in a human donor in good health. CDR3 coding DNA: TGCGCCAGCAGCTTGGACCAATACAATGAGCAGTTCTTC. It translates to CASSLDQYNEQFF.